This TCR beta chain was sequenced in a study of blood T cell repertoires in COVID-19. The method was immunoSEQ multiplex PCR; TCRdb's version includes in-frame clones alone and lacks a portion of them. The profile covers fewer than 120,000 clones, with around 79% appearing a single time and more than 15% taken by the ten largest. The germline V gene encodes CDR1 SGDLS and CDR2 YYNGEE. V lost 4 bases to trimming and J lost 0 bases, with 11 bases between them. CDR3 size: 15 residues. The sequenced sample was peripheral blood. The sequence was collected from a woman older than 75 with active or convalescent COVID-19. The V gene is TRBV9, the J gene TRBJ1-3, with D possibly TRBD1 on 6 matching bases. The CDR3 reads CASSFRTDSGNTIYF. DNA for the CDR3: TGTGCCAGCAGCTTCCGGACAGACTCTGGAAACACCATATATTTT.